The clone carrying this T cell receptor (beta chain) has a single count. Its specificity is unknown. Germline CDR1 is MDHEN and CDR2 is SYDVKM. V lost 9 bases and J 6 bases, leaving 9 bases between the germline ends. The CDR3 sequence is 10 residues long. The record originates from a study of T cells in localized non-small cell lung cancer. General observations from the study: Heterogeneity stays possible, as sequencing covered only one tumor region.

Measured with immunoSEQ multiplex PCR; TCRdb has only the in-frame clones, and not every one. The sample has about 31,000 clones; 88% are singletons. The sequences come from peripheral blood mononuclear cells, collected before any cancer treatment. The chain carries TRBV28 and TRBJ2-7, with D possibly TRBD1 on 5 matching bases. The TCR sequence derives from a woman aged 40-70 years with stage III lung adenocarcinoma. The chain's CDR3 is CARRGGEQYF. The CDR3 nucleotides are TGTGCCAGAAGGGGCGGCGAGCAGTACTTC.